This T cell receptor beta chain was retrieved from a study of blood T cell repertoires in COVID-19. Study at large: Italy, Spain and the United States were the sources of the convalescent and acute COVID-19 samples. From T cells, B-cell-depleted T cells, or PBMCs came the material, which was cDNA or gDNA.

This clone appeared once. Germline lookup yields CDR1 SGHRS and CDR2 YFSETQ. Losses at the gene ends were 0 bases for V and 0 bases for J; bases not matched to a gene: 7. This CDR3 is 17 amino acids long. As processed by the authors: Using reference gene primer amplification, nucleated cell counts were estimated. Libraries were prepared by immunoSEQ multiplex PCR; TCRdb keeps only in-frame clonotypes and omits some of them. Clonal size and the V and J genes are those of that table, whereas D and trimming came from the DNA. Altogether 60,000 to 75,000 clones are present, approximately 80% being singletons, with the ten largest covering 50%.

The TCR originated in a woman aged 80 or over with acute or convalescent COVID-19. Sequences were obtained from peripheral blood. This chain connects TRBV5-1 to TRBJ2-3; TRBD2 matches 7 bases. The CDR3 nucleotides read TGCGCCAGCAGCTTGGGTCTAGCGGCCAGAAGCACAGATACGCAGTATTTT. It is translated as CASSLGLAARSTDTQYF.